Given below is one T cell receptor (beta chain) in context. Its cognate antigen has yet to be identified. No much larger clone is present one base from it, and per-base qualities are unavailable. The Qiagen DNeasy kit was used to extract genomic DNA both from unsorted PBMCs and from the negatively selected CD4+ and CD8+ fractions. Amplification of TCR beta CDR3 regions was done by immunoSEQ multiplex PCR with primers that anneal to V and J segments. A synthetic immune receptor repertoire was used to minimize amplification bias, and any residual bias was removed computationally once sequencing was done. Per the authors' processing: Repertoire diversity was quantified as the Shannon entropy index using custom Python scripts. Unsorted, CD4+ and CD8+ repertoires were analyzed separately, except for combined analyses in which CD4+ and CD8+ sequences were merged in silico. Held by TCRdb, this immuneACCESS table contains in-frame sequences only and omits some clones. Under half of the omission traces to an unresolved V gene where checked; the cause of the rest is unknown. V and J calls and clone size are given by that table; D and trimming were obtained from the DNA. The sample profile shows fewer than 35,000 clones; 94% of them were found once. The ten largest clones add up to over 2% of the sample.

This sample stems from a study of PD-1 blockade in classical Hodgkin lymphoma (dated by TCRdb to the early 2020s). Broadly, across the study: A peripheral blood immune signature of response to PD-1 blockade in classical Hodgkin lymphoma was defined using TCR beta sequencing and CyTOF. Findings and caveats that apply to the study as a whole: Baseline TCR diversity was reported to be lower in newly diagnosed patients than in healthy donors and to be lower still in relapsed/refractory patients. The study was limited to a single clinical trial cohort, and causes of repertoire differences, possibly disease activity or prior therapy, remained undefined.

The time point label for this specimen denotes: newly diagnosed, previously untreated cHL patient sample. PBMCs from patients with newly diagnosed, previously untreated classical Hodgkin lymphoma were sequenced as a comparison group for the relapsed/refractory trial patients. Peripheral blood was collected in 8 mL Vacutainer Cell Preparation Tubes, from which PBMCs were isolated by centrifugation and then cryopreserved. CDR1 and CDR2, per the germline V gene, are SGHRS and YFSETQ. CDR3 length: 15 amino acids, cysteine to phenylalanine. The only DNA kept is the CDR3, 45 bases in frame from the first base. Germline trimming amounts to 4 bases on V and 5 bases on J, with 11 as the count of junction bases outside the gene matches.

This clonotype originated in a human donor with classical Hodgkin lymphoma. Material for sequencing was peripheral blood mononuclear cells (PBMCs). The receptor chain draws on TRBV5-1 and TRBJ2-7, with 8 central nucleotides matching TRBD1. The DNA reads TGCGCCAGCAGCCCGCCTGTCCAGGGGGCAAACGAGCAGTACTTC. This sequence encodes CASSPPVQGANEQYF.